This T cell receptor beta chain was retrieved from a study of T-cell memory formation after mild COVID-19. Concerning this clonotype itself: A much larger clone sits a single nucleotide away, making a read error possible.

TCRdb re-derived calls from the 5' RACE reads in MiXCR, one entry per CDR3 protein. This table has some 120,000 distinct CDR3 sequences, roughly 15% appearing once. This CDR3 region has 13 residues. CDR1 is SEHNR and CDR2 is FQNEAQ in the germline V gene (reference sequence). V was clipped by 5 bases and J by 3 bases, with 7 bases between them. The TCR was taken from an adult woman who had mild COVID-19 (a few samples of this study predate the infection). Cell type and time point are not known. The sequencing input was PBMCs or a T cell subset sorted from them (not recorded which). The gene calls are TRBV7-9 and TRBJ2-2; weak D call: TRBD1 (6 bases). The CDR3 region is CASSPGDTGELFF. In DNA, the CDR3 is TGTGCCAGCAGCCCAGGGGACACCGGGGAGCTGTTTTTT.